The sequence of this T cell receptor beta chain was determined in a study of graft-versus-host responses after intestinal transplantation. Clones were read by immunoSEQ multiplex PCR, and TCRdb kept only the in-frame ones, dropping some. Of roughly 110,000 clones in the sample, just over 90% were seen once. Overall study findings and caveats: With peak circulating GvH clone levels came an association with early post-transplant HvG declines.

Worth noting for this clone: Antigen: not known.

V was clipped by 2 bases and J by 5 bases, with 17 bases between them. This CDR3 region has 16 residues. CDR1 is SNHLY, CDR2 FYNNEI, per germline. The clonotype comes from a human donor who was the organ donor for an intestinal transplant. Sequencing was performed on unstimulated CD4+ T cells sorted from spleen or lymph node cells, taken before transplant. The V and J genes are TRBV2 and TRBJ2-3; tentative D call: TRBD2 (5 bases). DNA of the CDR3: TGTGCCAGCAGTGAATTTAGCGAACTTCCCGGAGATACGCAGTATTTT. Its protein product is CASSEFSELPGDTQYF.